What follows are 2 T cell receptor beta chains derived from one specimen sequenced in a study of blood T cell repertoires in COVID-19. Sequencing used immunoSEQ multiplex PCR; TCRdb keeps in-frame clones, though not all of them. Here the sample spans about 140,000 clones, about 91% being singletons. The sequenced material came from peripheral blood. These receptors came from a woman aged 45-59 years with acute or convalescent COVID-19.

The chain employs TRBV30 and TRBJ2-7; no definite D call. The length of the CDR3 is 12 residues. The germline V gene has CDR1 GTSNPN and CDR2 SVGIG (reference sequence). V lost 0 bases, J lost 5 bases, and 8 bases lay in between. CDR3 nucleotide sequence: TGTGCCTGGAGTGTACTGGGCCACGAGCAGTACTTC. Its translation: CAWSVLGHEQYF.

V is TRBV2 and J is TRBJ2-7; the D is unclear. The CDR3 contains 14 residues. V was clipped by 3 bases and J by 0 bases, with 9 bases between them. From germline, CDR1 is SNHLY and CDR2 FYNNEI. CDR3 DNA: TGTGCCAGCAGTGAGGTAGTATCCTCCTACGAGCAGTACTTC. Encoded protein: CASSEVVSSYEQYF.